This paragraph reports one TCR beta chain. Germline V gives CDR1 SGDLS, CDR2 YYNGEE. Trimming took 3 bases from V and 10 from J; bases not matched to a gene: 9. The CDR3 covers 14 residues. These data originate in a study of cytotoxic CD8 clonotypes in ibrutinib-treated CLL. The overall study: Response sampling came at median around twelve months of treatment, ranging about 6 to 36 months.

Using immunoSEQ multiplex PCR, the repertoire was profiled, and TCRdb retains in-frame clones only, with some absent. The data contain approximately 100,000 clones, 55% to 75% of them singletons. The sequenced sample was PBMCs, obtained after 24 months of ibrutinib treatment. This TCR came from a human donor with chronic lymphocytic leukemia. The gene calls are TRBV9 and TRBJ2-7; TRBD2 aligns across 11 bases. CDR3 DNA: TGTGCCAGCAGCGAGGGGACTAGCGGAGCCACACAGTACTTC. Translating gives CASSEGTSGATQYF.